Presented here are 13 T cell receptor beta chains from one specimen sequenced in a study of blood T cell repertoires in COVID-19 (dated by TCRdb to 2020 to 2022). Libraries were built with the immunoSEQ multiplex PCR assay. TCRdb stores this immuneACCESS table with in-frame sequences only. Part of the clones is absent; in the studies checked, under half of the shortfall reflects unresolved V genes, and no reason is known for the rest. This sample comprises more than 300,000 clones, approximately 90% of them detected only once. Clones ranked in the top ten supply approximately 1.2% of the sample. Sequenced input: PBMCs or T cells enriched from blood (not recorded which). The receptors here all came from a woman aged 18-29 years who had recovered from COVID-19.

This rearrangement joins TRBV7-3 to TRBJ2-1, with TRBD2 identical over 8 bases. V shed 3 bases and J 7 bases; nucleotides not matched to a gene: 5. From germline, CDR1 is SGHTA and CDR2 FQGTGA. This CDR3 has 14 residues. CDR3 in amino acids: CASSFGGALNEQFF. The DNA for the CDR3 is TGTGCCAGCAGCTTCGGGGGGGCCCTTAATGAGCAGTTCTTC.

The genes are TRBV3-1 (or the pseudogene TRBV3-2) and TRBJ2-5; 9 nucleotides agree with TRBD1. In germline, CDR1 is LGHDT, CDR2 YNNKEL (reference sequence). CDR3 length: 15 amino acids. After removal of 4 bases from V and 5 bases from J, the junction contained 8 bases not matched to a gene. DNA of the CDR3: TGTGCCAGCAGCCTTCGGGGGACAGGGTGGGAGACCCAGTACTTC. Protein sequence: CASSLRGTGWETQYF.

The V gene is TRBV29-1, the J gene TRBJ1-1; D gene uncertain. V was trimmed by 6 bases and J by 5 bases, leaving 22 bases between them. The CDR3 runs 15 residues. Germline CDR1 is SQVTM and CDR2 is ANQGSEA. CDR3 DNA sequence: TGCAGCGTCTTAACCCTCTCCGGGAAAGGAACTGAAGCTTTCTTT. Residues: CSVLTLSGKGTEAFF.

The chain joins TRBV2 to TRBJ2-7, with 7 positions matching TRBD1. Trimming cost V 8 bases and J 9 bases; bases outside gene matches: 10. This CDR3 spans 12 amino acids. Germline-derived CDR1 and CDR2 are SNHLY and FYNNEI. CDR3 nucleotide sequence: TGTGCCAGCGGAAGGCAGACAGGGCGGCAGTACTTC. Its protein is CASGRQTGRQYF.

The V and J genes are TRBV15 and TRBJ2-2; possible D gene TRBD1, 6 bases. V dropped 3 bases and J dropped 3 bases, with 20 bases sitting between them. The CDR3 consists of 18 residues. CDR1 is LNHNV and CDR2 is YYDKDF in the germline V gene (reference sequence). CDR3 DNA sequence: TGTGCCACCAGCAGGGGCTTAACAGGGTCGTTTGACACCGGGGAGCTGTTTTTT. Its protein is CATSRGLTGSFDTGELFF.

This chain connects TRBV19 to TRBJ1-5, with D maybe TRBD1 (6 bases). With 11 bases removed from V and 3 bases from J, the gap between germline ends came to 14 bases. In germline, CDR1 is LNHDA, CDR2 SQIVND (reference sequence). The CDR3 consists of 13 residues. DNA for the CDR3: TGTGCCGGGGCAGGGGCCCCCAATCAGCCCCAGCATTTT. Protein sequence: CAGAGAPNQPQHF. Full variable domain (missing parts from reference TRBV19 and TRBJ1-5): DGGITQSPKYLFRKEGQNVTLSCEQNLNHDAMYWYRQDPGQGLRLIYYSQIVNDFQKGDIAEGYSVSREKKESFPLTVTSAQKNPTAFYLCAGAGAPNQPQHFGDGTRLSIL.

The chain joins TRBV5-4 to TRBJ1-4; a possible D gene is TRBD1 (6 bases). Trimming stripped 4 bases from V and 2 bases from J, with 12 bases between. The CDR3 covers 15 residues. Germline CDR1 reads SGHNT; CDR2 reads YYREEE (reference sequence). CDR3 residues: CASSPGGGTNEKLFF. For the CDR3, the DNA is TGTGCCAGCAGCCCGGGTGGGGGCACTAATGAAAAACTGTTTTTT.

The chain uses TRBV11-3 and TRBJ2-1; the D is unclear. V was pared by 1 base and J by 0 bases, with 4 bases between. CDR3 length: 14 residues. CDR1 and CDR2 (germline): SGHNT, YENEEA. The CDR3 nucleotides are TGTGCCAGCAGCTTAGGGCCCTCCTACAATGAGCAGTTCTTC. Amino acid sequence: CASSLGPSYNEQFF.

V is TRBV10-2 and J is TRBJ2-7; a possible D gene is TRBD2 (5 bases). The CDR3 consists of 11 residues. Trimming took 4 bases from V and 5 from J, leaving 6 bases between them. Germline V gene data show CDR1 as WSHSY and CDR2 as SAAADI. In DNA form, the CDR3 reads TGCGCCAGCAGTGTTAGCGACGAGCAGTACTTC. This codes for CASSVSDEQYF.

This clone was counted once. The genes are TRBV7-2 and TRBJ1-2; D perhaps matches TRBD1 (6 bases). Germline CDR1 SGHTA, CDR2 FQGNSA. Trimming pared 0 bases from V and 6 bases from J, leaving 11 bases between. This CDR3 is 14 amino acids long. The CDR3 coding sequence is TGTGCCAGCAGCTTAGCCCTACAGGGCGATGGCTACACCTTC. Translation: CASSLALQGDGYTF.

The V gene is TRBV4-1, the J gene TRBJ1-2; 10 bases are shared with TRBD1. V was pared by 4 bases and J by 8 bases, with 4 bases of the junction left unmatched. Germline values: CDR1 MGHRA, CDR2 YSYEKL. This CDR3 has 13 amino acids. The CDR3 DNA sequence: TGCGCCAGCAGCCCCCGGGACAGGGGAGGCTACACCTTC. Translating gives CASSPRDRGGYTF.

This clone was counted once. CDR3 sequence: CASSLRQAHGNTIYF. The CDR3 nucleotides are TGCGCCAGCAGCTTGCGGCAGGCTCATGGAAACACCATATATTTT. The chain uses TRBV5-1 and TRBJ1-3; D is undetermined. This CDR3 comprises 15 residues. Trimming took 1 base from V and 3 from J, leaving 11 bases between them. Germline V gene sequence: CDR1 SGHRS, CDR2 YFSETQ.

This clone was detected once. This rearrangement joins TRBV24-1 to TRBJ1-5; D not resolved. V was cut by 8 bases and J by 2 bases, with 12 bases left in between. The CDR3 is 14 residues long. Germline values: CDR1 KGHDR, CDR2 SFDVKD. CDR3: CATILRGGNQPQHF. As DNA, the CDR3 is TGTGCCACCATCCTCCGAGGAGGCAATCAGCCCCAGCATTTT.